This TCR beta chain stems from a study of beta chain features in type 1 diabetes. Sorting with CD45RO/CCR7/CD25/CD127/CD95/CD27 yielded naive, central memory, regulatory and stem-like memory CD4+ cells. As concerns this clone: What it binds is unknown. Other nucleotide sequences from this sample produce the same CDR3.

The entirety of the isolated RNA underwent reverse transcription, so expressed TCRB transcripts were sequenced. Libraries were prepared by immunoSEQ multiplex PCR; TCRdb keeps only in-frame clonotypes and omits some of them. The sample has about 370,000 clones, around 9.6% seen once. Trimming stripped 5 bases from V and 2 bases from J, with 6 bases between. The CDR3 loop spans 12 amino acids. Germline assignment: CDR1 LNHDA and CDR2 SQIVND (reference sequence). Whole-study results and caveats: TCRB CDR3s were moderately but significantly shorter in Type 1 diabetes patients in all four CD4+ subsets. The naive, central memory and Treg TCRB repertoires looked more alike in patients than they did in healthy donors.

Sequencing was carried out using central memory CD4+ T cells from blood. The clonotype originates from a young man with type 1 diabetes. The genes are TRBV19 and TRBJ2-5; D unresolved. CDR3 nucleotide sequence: TGTGCCAGTAGTCGCAGACAAGAGACCCAGTACTTC. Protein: CASSRRQETQYF.